The entry below gives a single T cell receptor beta chain sequence along with its context. Clones were sequenced by immunoSEQ multiplex PCR, and TCRdb holds only the in-frame ones, with some missing. The sample has 200,000 to 250,000 clones, 88% seen once. This sample was taken from a study of blood T cell repertoires in COVID-19. Study at large: Collection of acute and convalescent COVID-19 samples took place in the United States, Italy and Spain.

Losses at the gene ends were 1 base for V and 1 base for J; bases not matched to a gene: 6. The CDR3 is 18 residues long. Germline CDR1 and CDR2: SGDLS and YYNGEE. The receptor comes from a woman between 25 and 40 years old who had been exposed to COVID-19. The chain has TRBV9 and TRBJ2-5; 14 bases line up with TRBD2. The sequenced sample was PBMCs or T cells enriched from blood (not recorded which). CDR3 protein: CASSVHPTSGGGQETQYF. The CDR3 DNA reads TGTGCCAGCAGCGTACACCCGACTAGCGGGGGGGGCCAAGAGACCCAGTACTTC.